This T cell receptor (beta chain) was sequenced for a study of T cell responses to AZD1222 COVID-19 vaccine. Findings of the study overall: Possibly, clonal diversity was underestimated; donors were largely white British and included more females.

Measured with immunoSEQ multiplex PCR; TCRdb has only the in-frame clones, and not every one. The repertoire holds around 190,000 clones, with 88% as singletons. CDR3 size: 16 residues. Trimming at V came to 4 bases and at J to 2 bases, leaving 6 bases not matched to a gene. CDR1 and CDR2 (germline): SGHRS, YFSETQ. As regards this clone: Its antigen remains unknown.

This sequence originates from an adult in good health. Here the sequenced sample was peripheral blood, taken on day 0 of AZD1222 vaccination. The V and J genes are TRBV5-1 and TRBJ2-5; 12 nucleotides match TRBD1. The CDR3 coding sequence is TGCGCCAGCAGCAGAGGGACAGGGGGCTTACAAGAGACCCAGTACTTC. Amino acid sequence: CASSRGTGGLQETQYF.